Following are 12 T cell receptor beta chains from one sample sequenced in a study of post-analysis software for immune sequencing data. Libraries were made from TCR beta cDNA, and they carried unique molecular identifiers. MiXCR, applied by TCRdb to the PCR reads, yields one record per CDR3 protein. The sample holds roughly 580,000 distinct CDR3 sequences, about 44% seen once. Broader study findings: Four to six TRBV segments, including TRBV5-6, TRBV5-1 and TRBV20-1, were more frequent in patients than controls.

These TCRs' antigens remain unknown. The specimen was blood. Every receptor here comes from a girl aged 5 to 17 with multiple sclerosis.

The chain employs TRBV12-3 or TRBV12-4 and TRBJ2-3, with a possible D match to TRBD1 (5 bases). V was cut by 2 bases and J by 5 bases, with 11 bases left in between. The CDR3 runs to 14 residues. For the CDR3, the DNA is TGTGCCAGCAGTTTAACAGCGACAGTAGATACGCAGTATTTT. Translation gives CASSLTATVDTQYF.

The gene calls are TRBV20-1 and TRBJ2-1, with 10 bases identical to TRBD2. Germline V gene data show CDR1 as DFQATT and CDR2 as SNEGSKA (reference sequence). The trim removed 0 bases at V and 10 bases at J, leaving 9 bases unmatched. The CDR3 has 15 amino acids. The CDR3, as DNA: TGCAGTGCTAGAGATATAGAGCGGGGGGGCTTCGAGCAGTTCTTC. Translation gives CSARDIERGGFEQFF.

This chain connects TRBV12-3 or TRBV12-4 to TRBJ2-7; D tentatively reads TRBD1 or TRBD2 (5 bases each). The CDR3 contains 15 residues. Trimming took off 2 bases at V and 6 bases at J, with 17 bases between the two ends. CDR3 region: CASSLYGDQSGEQYF. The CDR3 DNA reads TGTGCCAGCAGTTTATACGGGGACCAGTCCGGCGAGCAGTACTTC.

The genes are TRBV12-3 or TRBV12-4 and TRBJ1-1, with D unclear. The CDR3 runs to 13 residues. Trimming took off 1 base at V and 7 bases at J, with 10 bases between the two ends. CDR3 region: CASSLGQMNEAFF. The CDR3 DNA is TGTGCCAGCAGTTTAGGACAAATGAATGAAGCTTTCTTT.

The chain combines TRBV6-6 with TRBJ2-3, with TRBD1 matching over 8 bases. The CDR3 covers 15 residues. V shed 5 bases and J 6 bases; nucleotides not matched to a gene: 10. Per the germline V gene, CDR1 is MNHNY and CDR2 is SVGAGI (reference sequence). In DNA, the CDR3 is TGTGCCAGCAGTAACCGCGGGACAGGTCCCGATACGCAGTATTTT. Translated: CASSNRGTGPDTQYF.

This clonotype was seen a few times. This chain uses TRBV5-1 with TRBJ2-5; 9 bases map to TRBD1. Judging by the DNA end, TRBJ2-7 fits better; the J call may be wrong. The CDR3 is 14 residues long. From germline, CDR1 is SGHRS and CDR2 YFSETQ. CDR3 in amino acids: CASRQPGQGYEQYF. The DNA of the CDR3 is TGCGCCAGCAGGCAGCCGGGACAGGGCTACGAGCAGTACTTC.

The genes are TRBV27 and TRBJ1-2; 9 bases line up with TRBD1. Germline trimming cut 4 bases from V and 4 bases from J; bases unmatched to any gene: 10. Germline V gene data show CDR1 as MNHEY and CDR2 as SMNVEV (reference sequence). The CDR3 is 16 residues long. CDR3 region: CASSSQQGAPRYGYTF. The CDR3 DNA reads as TGTGCCAGCAGTTCTCAACAGGGGGCCCCCCGCTATGGCTACACCTTC.

The CDR3 reads CASSLEVAYNEQFF. As DNA, the CDR3 is TGTGCCAGCAGCTTGGAAGTGGCGTACAATGAGCAGTTCTTC. The J gene is TRBJ2-1, the V gene TRBV5-4, with D unclear. This CDR3 contains 14 residues. Trimming cost V 0 bases and J 4 bases, with 8 bases left between them. Germline CDR1 reads SGHNT; CDR2 reads YYREEE (reference sequence).

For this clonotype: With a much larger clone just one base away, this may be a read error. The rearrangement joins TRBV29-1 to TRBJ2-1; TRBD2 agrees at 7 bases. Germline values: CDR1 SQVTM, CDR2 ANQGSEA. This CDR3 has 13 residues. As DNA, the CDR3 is TGCAGCGTGGGGGACTACTCCGACAATGAGCAGTTCTTC. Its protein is CSVGDYSDNEQFF.

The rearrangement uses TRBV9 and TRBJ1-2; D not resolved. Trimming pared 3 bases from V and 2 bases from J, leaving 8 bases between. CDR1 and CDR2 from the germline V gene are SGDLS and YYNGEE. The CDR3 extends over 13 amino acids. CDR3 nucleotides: TGTGCCAGCAGCGCTGCGGAAAACTATGGCTACACCTTC. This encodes CASSAAENYGYTF.

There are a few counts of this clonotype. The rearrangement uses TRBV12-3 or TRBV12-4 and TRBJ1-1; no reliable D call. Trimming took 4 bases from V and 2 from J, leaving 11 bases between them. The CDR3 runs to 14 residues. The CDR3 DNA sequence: TGTGCCAGCAGTTCGTCTTCAACTAACACTGAAGCTTTCTTT. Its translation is CASSSSSTNTEAFF.

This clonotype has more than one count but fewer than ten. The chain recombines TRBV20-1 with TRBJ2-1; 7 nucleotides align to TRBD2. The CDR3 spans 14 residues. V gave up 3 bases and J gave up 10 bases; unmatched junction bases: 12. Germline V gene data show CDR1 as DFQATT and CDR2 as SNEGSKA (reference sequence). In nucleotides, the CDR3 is TGCAGTGCTAGGATCCAGCGGGGCCAAGTAGAGCAGTTCTTC. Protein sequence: CSARIQRGQVEQFF.